A single sample gave rise to the 19 T cell receptor beta chains below, sequenced in a study of blood T cell repertoires in COVID-19. Repertoires were generated with immunoSEQ multiplex PCR, while TCRdb's copy carries only in-frame clones and drops some. The data show roughly 260,000 clones, around nine tenths seen once. Sequencing used peripheral blood. The source is a man in his forties who had recovered from COVID-19.

The CDR3 DNA sequence: TGTGCCCTAGGAAGACAGGGTGAAAAACTGTTTTTT. Protein sequence: CALGRQGEKLFF. The J gene is TRBJ1-4, the V gene TRBV7-9, with 7 bases matching TRBD1. Germline values: CDR1 SEHNR, CDR2 FQNEAQ (reference sequence). This CDR3 comprises 12 residues. Losses at the gene ends were 11 bases for V and 7 bases for J; bases not matched to a gene: 7.

This clone was counted only a few times. The chain has TRBV4-1 and TRBJ2-7; D gene uncertain. The CDR3 sequence is 15 residues long. Trimming removed 2 bases from V and 5 bases from J, with 16 bases in between. Per germline, CDR1 MGHRA and CDR2 YSYEKL. The CDR3, as DNA: TGCGCCAGCAGCCAAAAGTTCCCTAGGAAGGACGAGCAGTACTTC. Its translation: CASSQKFPRKDEQYF.

V gene TRBV7-8 combines with J gene TRBJ2-2; 7 positions match TRBD2. V trimming: 7 bases; J trimming: 4 bases; junction bases outside the gene matches: 12. The CDR3 totals 16 residues. Germline assignment: CDR1 SGHVS and CDR2 FQNEAQ. CDR3 in amino acids: CASTRRGITGTGELFF. The CDR3 DNA sequence: TGTGCCAGCACCAGGCGGGGGATAACGGGCACCGGGGAGCTGTTTTTT.

The count of this clone is one. DNA for the CDR3: TGTGCCAGCAGCGTAGGGCCCCCCCCCTACGAGCAGTACTTC. Its protein product is CASSVGPPPYEQYF. The chain is built from TRBV9 and TRBJ2-7; D is ambiguous. CDR1 SGDLS and CDR2 YYNGEE come from the germline V gene. Trimming pared 0 bases from V and 2 bases from J, leaving 9 bases between. The CDR3 has 14 residues.

The chain couples TRBV18 to TRBJ1-6; D not resolved. With 3 bases removed from V and 14 bases from J, the gap between germline ends came to 11 bases. Germline V gives CDR1 KGHSH, CDR2 LQKENI. CDR3 size: 12 residues. The CDR3 bases are TGTGCCAGCTCACCCGACTCGGTGGCCCTCCACTTT. This translates into CASSPDSVALHF. The full variable domain, its missing parts supplied by reference TRBV18 and TRBJ1-6, is NAGVMQNPRHLVRRRGQEARLRCSPMKGHSHVYWYRQLPEEGLKFMVYLQKENIIDESGMPKERFSAEFPKEGPSILRIQQVVRGDSAAYFCASSPDSVALHFGNGTRLTVT.

The chain couples TRBV7-2 to TRBJ2-1, with D maybe TRBD1 (5 bases). This CDR3 comprises 16 residues. The germline V and J ends were trimmed by 0 bases and 7 bases, with 16 bases remaining between them. CDR1 and CDR2 from the germline V gene are SGHTA and FQGNSA. In DNA, the CDR3 is TGTGCCAGCAGCTTAGCCCCCAAGGGGTCTGGAAATGAGCAGTTCTTC. This encodes CASSLAPKGSGNEQFF.

The gene calls are TRBV10-1 and TRBJ1-1; tentative D call: TRBD1 (5 bases). The CDR3 has 13 amino acids. Looked up from germline, CDR1 is WNHNN and CDR2 is SYGVQD (reference sequence). The V end was cut by 6 bases, the J end by 6 bases, with 14 bases between. CDR3 residues: CASSGGVFAEAFF. CDR3 nucleotides: TGCGCCAGCAGCGGAGGGGTCTTTGCTGAAGCTTTCTTT.

The chain carries TRBV9 and TRBJ2-5, with 10 bases aligning to TRBD1. CDR1 and CDR2 (germline): SGDLS, YYNGEE. The CDR3 consists of 16 residues. Losses at the gene ends were 4 bases for V and 3 bases for J; bases not matched to a gene: 9. The CDR3 reads CASSPGQGRGEETQYF. CDR3 bases: TGTGCCAGCAGCCCGGGACAGGGGCGGGGGGAAGAGACCCAGTACTTC.

This sequence joins TRBV3-1 (or the pseudogene TRBV3-2) and TRBJ2-7; the D is unclear. Trimming took off 1 base at V and 2 bases at J, with 12 bases between the two ends. In germline, CDR1 is LGHDT, CDR2 YNNKEL (reference sequence). CDR3 length equals 15 residues. The DNA for the CDR3 is TGTGCCAGCAGCCAAGGCCTAGTCGAAACCTACGAGCAGTACTTC. Translation gives CASSQGLVETYEQYF.

The chain has TRBV6-2 or TRBV6-3 and TRBJ2-1, with a weak D call TRBD2 (5 bases). CDR3 length equals 16 residues. V dropped 5 bases and J dropped 10 bases, with 24 bases sitting between them. Germline V lookup: CDR1 MNHEY, CDR2 SVGEGT. The chain's CDR3 is CASSSPQLMLGVEQFF. The CDR3 DNA follows: TGTGCCAGCAGTAGTCCCCAGCTTATGCTGGGAGTAGAGCAGTTCTTC.

The chain has TRBV7-9 and TRBJ2-1; 7 bases are shared with TRBD2. CDR1 and CDR2 from the germline V gene are SEHNR and FQNEAQ (reference sequence). J lost 6 bases, V lost 5 bases, and 10 bases had no gene match. The CDR3 has 15 residues. The DNA for the CDR3 is TGTGCCAGCAGCCATAGCGGGCGCGTTGGCAATGAGCAGTTCTTC. This gives the protein CASSHSGRVGNEQFF.

This clone has just a few counts. The chain is built from TRBV18 and TRBJ1-5; 12 bases align to TRBD1. The ends lost 4 bases at V and 0 bases at J; junction bases unmatched: 13. The germline gives CDR1 KGHSH, CDR2 LQKENI. CDR3 length: 20 residues. This CDR3 reads CASSQLPGTGGSDSNQPQHF. The CDR3 DNA reads TGTGCCAGCTCACAACTTCCCGGGACAGGGGGCTCGGATAGCAATCAGCCCCAGCATTTT.

The rearrangement links TRBV7-2 to TRBJ2-2; D unresolved. CDR1 is SGHTA and CDR2 is FQGNSA in the germline V gene. The CDR3 contains 12 residues. The V end lost 3 bases, the J end lost 5 bases, and 4 bases lay between the germline ends. CDR3 sequence: CASSFSTGELFF. In DNA form, the CDR3 reads TGTGCCAGCAGCTTCAGTACCGGGGAGCTGTTTTTT.

The chain carries TRBV24-1 and TRBJ2-1; D call uncertain. Germline-derived CDR1 and CDR2 are KGHDR and SFDVKD. The CDR3 is 12 residues long. Trimming cost V 9 bases and J 10 bases, with 15 bases left between them. DNA of the CDR3: TGTGCCACCGCGAGCCCCCAATGGGAGCAGTTCTTC. Encoded protein: CATASPQWEQFF.

The chain is built from TRBV2 and TRBJ2-7, with TRBD1 matching 9 bases. The CDR3 sequence is 12 residues long. J gave up 5 bases and V 4 bases, and 0 bases lay outside the gene matches. CDR1 is SNHLY, CDR2 FYNNEI, per germline. CDR3 region: CASSGTGDEQYF. The CDR3, as DNA: TGTGCCAGCAGTGGGACAGGGGACGAGCAGTACTTC.

This clone was seen a single time. The chain employs TRBV5-6 and TRBJ2-1; a possible D gene is TRBD1 (5 bases). CDR3 length: 12 amino acids. Trimming took 7 bases from V and 6 from J, leaving 11 bases between them. Germline loops: CDR1 SGHDT, CDR2 YYEEEE. The CDR3 region has the DNA TGTGCCAGCTGGGGCCCCCCCAATGAGCAGTTCTTC. It yields the protein CASWGPPNEQFF.

The V and J genes are TRBV10-3 and TRBJ1-3; D remains ambiguous. V gave up 0 bases and J gave up 0 bases, with 6 bases separating them. The CDR3 length is 15 residues. Germline V lookup: CDR1 ENHRY, CDR2 SYGVKD. The CDR3 loop is CAISESRVSGNTIYF. As DNA, the CDR3 is TGTGCCATCAGTGAGTCGAGGGTCTCTGGAAACACCATATATTTT.

The chain employs TRBV7-2 and TRBJ1-2; no reliable D call. Per germline, CDR1 SGHTA and CDR2 FQGNSA. This CDR3 is built from 13 residues. V lost 7 bases to trimming and J lost 5 bases, with 14 bases between them. The CDR3 DNA sequence: TGTGCCAGCAATAGGGAGGTTGAATATGGCTACACCTTC. Translating gives CASNREVEYGYTF.

In regard to this clone: The junction differs from germline at one of its ends, possibly a read error. V and J are TRBV6-2 or TRBV6-3 and TRBJ2-7; a weak D match, TRBD2 (6 bases). This CDR3 is 11 amino acids long. Germline V CDR1 and CDR2: MNHEY, SVGEGT. CDR3 amino acids: CASSYGRGTHF. In DNA, the CDR3 is TGTGCCAGCAGTTACGGTCGGGGGACTCACTTC.